This is a list of T cell receptor beta chains from one sample in a study of blood T cell repertoires in COVID-19. TCRdb's copy holds only in-frame clones and misses some; the assay was immunoSEQ multiplex PCR. Of some 450,000 clones listed, around 88% were seen once; the top ten hold around 12%. Sequencing was performed on peripheral blood. The origin of the receptors is a woman between 50 and 59 years old with COVID-19, enrolled during active disease. The conserved cysteine and the conserved F or W are not part of the CDR3 here. Fields, in order: V gene, J gene, CDR3 protein.

TRBV6-5	TRBJ1-4	ASSYLPGQRNEKLF
TRBV27	TRBJ1-2	ASSLGRGDYGYT
TRBV30	TRBJ2-5	AWRGLAAAVTQY
TRBV21-1	TRBJ2-2	ASIKGGDSYTGELF
TRBV7-9	TRBJ1-2	ASSLMAAD
TRBV2	TRBJ1-5	ASSGRDNQPQH
TRBV30	TRBJ2-7	AWRLGTVSYEQY
TRBV27	TRBJ1-6	ASSLQTGTPLH
TRBV5-5	TRBJ2-3	ASSFSFTDTQY
TRBV7-9	TRBJ1-3	ASSPEGGDTIY
TRBV19	TRBJ2-1	ASSTSTGNEQF